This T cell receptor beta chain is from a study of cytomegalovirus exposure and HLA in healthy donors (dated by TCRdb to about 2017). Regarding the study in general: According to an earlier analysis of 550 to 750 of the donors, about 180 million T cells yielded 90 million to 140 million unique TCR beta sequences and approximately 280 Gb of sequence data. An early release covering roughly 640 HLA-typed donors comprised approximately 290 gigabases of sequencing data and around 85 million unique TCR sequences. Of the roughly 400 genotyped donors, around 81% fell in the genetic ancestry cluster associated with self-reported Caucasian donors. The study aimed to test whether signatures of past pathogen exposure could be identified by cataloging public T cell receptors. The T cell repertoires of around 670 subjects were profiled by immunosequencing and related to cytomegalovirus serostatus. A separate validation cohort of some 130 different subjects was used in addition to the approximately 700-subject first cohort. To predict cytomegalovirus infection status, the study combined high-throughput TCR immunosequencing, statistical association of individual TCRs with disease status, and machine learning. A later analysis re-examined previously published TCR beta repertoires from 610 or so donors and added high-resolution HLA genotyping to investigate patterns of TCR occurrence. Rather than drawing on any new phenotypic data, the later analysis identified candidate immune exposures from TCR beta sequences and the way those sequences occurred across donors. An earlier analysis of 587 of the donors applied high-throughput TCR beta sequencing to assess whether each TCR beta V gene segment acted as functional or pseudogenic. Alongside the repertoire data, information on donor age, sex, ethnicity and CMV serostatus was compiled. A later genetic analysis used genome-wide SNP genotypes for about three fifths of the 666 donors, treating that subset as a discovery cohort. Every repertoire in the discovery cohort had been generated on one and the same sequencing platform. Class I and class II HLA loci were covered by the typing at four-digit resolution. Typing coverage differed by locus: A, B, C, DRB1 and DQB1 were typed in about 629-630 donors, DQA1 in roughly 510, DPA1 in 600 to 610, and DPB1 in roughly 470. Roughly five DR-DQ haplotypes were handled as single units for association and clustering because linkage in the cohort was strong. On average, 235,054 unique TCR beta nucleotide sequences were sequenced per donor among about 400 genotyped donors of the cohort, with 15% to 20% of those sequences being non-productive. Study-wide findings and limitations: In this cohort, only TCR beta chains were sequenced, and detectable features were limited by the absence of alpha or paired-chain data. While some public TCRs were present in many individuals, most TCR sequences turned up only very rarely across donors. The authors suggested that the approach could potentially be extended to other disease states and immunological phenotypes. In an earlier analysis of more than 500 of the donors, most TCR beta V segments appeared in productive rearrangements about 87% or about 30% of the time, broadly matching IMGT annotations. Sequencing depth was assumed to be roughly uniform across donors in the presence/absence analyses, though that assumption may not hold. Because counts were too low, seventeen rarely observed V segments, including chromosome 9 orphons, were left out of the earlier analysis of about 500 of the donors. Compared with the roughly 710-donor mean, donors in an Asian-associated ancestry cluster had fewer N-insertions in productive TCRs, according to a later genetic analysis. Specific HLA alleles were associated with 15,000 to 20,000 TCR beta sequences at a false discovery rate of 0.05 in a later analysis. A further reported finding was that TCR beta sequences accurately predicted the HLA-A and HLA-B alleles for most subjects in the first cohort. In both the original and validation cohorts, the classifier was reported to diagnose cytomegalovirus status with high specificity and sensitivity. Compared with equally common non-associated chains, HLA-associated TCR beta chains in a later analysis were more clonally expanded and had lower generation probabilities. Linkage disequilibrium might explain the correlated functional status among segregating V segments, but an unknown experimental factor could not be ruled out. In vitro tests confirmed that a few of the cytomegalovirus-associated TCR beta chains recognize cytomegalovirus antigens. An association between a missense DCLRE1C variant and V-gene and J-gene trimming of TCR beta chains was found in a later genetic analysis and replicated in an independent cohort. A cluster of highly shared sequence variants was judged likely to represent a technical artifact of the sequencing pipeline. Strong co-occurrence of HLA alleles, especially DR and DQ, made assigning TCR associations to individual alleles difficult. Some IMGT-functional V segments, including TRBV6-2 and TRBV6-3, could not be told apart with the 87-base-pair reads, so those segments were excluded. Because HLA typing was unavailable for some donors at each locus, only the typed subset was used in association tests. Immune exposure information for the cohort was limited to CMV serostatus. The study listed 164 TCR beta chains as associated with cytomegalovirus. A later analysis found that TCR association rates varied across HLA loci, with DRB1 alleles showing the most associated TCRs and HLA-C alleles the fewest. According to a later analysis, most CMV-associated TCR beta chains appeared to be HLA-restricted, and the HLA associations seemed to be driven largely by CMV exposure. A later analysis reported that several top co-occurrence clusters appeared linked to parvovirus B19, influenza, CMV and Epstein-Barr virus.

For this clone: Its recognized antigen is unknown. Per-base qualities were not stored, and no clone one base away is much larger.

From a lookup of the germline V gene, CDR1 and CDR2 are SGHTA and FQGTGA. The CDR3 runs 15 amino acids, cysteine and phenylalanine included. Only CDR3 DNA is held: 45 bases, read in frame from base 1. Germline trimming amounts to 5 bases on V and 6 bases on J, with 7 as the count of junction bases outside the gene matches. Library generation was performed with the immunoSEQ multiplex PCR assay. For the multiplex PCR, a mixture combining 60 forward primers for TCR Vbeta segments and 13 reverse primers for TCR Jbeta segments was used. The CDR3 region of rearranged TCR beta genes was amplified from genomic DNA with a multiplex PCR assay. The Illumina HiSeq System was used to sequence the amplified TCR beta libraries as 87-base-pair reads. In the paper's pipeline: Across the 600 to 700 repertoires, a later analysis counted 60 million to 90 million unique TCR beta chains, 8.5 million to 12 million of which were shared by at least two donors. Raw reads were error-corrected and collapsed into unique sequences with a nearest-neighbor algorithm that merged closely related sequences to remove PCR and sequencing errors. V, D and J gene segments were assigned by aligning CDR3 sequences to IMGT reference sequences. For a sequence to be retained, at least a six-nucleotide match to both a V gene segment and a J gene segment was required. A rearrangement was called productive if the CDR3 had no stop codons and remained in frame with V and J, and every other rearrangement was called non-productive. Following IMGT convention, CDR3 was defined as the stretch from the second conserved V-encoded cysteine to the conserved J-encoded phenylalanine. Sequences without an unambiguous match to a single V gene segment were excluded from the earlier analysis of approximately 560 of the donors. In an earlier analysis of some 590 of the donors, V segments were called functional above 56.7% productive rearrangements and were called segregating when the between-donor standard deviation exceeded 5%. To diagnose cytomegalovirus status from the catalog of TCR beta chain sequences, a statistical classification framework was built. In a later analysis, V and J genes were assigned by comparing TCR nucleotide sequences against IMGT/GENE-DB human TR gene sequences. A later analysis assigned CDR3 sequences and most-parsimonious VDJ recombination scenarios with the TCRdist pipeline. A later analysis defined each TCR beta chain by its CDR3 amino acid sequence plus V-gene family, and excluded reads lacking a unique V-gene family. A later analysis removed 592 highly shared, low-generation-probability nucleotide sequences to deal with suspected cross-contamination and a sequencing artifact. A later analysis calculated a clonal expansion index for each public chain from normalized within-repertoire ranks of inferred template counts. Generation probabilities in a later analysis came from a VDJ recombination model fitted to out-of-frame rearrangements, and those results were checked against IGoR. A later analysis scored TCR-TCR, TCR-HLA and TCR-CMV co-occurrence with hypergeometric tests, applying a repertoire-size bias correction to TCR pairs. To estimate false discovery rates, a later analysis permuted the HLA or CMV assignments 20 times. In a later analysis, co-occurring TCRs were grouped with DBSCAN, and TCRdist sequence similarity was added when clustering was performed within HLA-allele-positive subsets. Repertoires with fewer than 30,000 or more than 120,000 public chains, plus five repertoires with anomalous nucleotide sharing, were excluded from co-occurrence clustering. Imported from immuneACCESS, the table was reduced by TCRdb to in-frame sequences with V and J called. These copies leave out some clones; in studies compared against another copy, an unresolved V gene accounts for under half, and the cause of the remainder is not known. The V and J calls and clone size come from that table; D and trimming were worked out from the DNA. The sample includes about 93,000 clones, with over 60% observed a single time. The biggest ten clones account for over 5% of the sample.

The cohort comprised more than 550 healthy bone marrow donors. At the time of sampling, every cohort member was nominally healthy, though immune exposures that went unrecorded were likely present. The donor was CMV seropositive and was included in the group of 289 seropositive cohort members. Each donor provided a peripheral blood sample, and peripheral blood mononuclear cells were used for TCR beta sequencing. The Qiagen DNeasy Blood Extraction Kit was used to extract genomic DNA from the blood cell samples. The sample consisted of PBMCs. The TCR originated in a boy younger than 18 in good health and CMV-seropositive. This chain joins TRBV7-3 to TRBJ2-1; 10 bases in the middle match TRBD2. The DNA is TGTGCCAGCAGCGCCTTAGCGGGAGGATCCAATGAGCAGTTCTTC. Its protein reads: CASSALAGGSNEQFF. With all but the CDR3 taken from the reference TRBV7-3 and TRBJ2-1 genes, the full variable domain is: GAGVSQTPSNKVTEKGKYVELRCDPISGHTALYWYRQSLGQGPEFLIYFQGTGAADDSGLPNDRFFAVRPEGSVSTLKIQRTERGDSAVYLCASSALAGGSNEQFFGPGTRLTVL.